This TCR beta chain comes out of a study of blood T cell repertoires in COVID-19 (TCRdb year 2020). Turning to the overall study: Samples covering the acute and convalescent phases of COVID-19 were provided by collaborators in the United States, Italy and Spain. The dataset comprised deeply sampled blood TCRbeta repertoires from subjects exposed to, actively infected with, or recovered from COVID-19. The repertoires were released in a freely available public database intended as a resource for research on the immune response to SARS-CoV-2. The samples were drawn from the first 160 participants of the ongoing ImmuneRACE study and from 1,254 subjects provided by 6 global collaborators. The sample metadata nearly always contained a de-identified subject ID, COVID-19 status, age in years and sex. HLA class I and class II types, where available, came from metadata supplied by the sample provider rather than from assay-based typing. The prospective study material was composed of cDNA or gDNA derived from T cells, B-cell-depleted T cells, or PBMCs.

TCRbeta CDR3 regions were amplified from genomic DNA using the immunoSEQ Assay, a bias-controlled multiplex PCR. In the authors' own workflow: The number of nucleated cells in each sample was estimated by amplification of reference gene primers within the assay. To quantify the absolute abundance of each unique TCRbeta CDR3 rearrangement, sequence reads were collapsed and filtered. For each sample, productive Simpson clonality was calculated as the square root of Simpson's diversity index over productive rearrangements. This is the immuneACCESS table as TCRdb keeps it, with only in-frame sequences that have V and J called. A part of the clones is gone; compared with another copy, unresolved V genes explain less than half, and the rest is unexplained. From that table come the V and J calls and clone size; the DNA was used to work out D and trimming. For this sample the table gives some 190,000 clones, of which 81% were detected only once. Approximately 10% of the sample is in the top ten clones.

Study-wide findings and limitations: The amount of clinical and demographic metadata varied by source and participant and was provided uncurated.

The CDR3 holds 14 amino acids from the cysteine to the phenylalanine. The DNA shown is the 42-base CDR3, in frame from base 1. In the germline V gene (reference sequence), CDR1 corresponds to SEHNR and CDR2 to FQNEAQ. V and J lose 7 bases and 0 bases, and a span of 9 bases separates them. As regards this clone: The antigen it recognizes is unknown. Base-call qualities are not available, and no considerably larger clone is one nucleotide away.

At one collaborating source in Seattle, patients were enrolled during active infection and were followed longitudinally through the course of disease. The collaborating institutions used their own protocols to collect whole blood in K2EDTA tubes. For TCRbeta analysis, collaborators shipped samples in one of three forms: frozen whole blood, isolated PBMCs, or DNA extracted from either of those sample types. What was sequenced was peripheral blood. The chain is assembled from TRBV7-9 and TRBJ2-2, with an unclear D gene assignment. The sequence was obtained from a woman between 40 and 50 years old with COVID-19, enrolled during active disease. The CDR3: CASTPRANTGELFF. At the DNA level, the sequence is TGTGCCAGCACCCCACGGGCGAACACCGGGGAGCTGTTTTTT.